A selection of T cell receptor beta chains follows, all from one sample in a study of blood T cell repertoires in COVID-19. Profiled with immunoSEQ multiplex PCR; TCRdb holds only in-frame clones, not every one. The data hold tens of thousands of clones, with less than 90% observed a single time. The sample was peripheral blood. These TCRs come from a man aged 55 to 70 with acute or convalescent COVID-19. Both conserved end residues are part of each CDR3. D genes are given only for firm matches.

J gene,CDR3 length,D gene,V gene,CDR3 protein
TRBJ2-2,15,NA,TRBV6-6,CASSYSRRNTGELFF
TRBJ2-1,12,NA,TRBV11-3,CASSFGAVPPFF
TRBJ2-5,15,TRBD2,TRBV19,CASSRGLAGGETQYF
TRBJ2-1,15,TRBD1,TRBV5-1,CASSYRQGAFNEQFF
TRBJ2-5,14,NA,TRBV3-1/TRBV3-2,CASSVAGAGETQYF
TRBJ2-1,15,NA,TRBV11-3,CASSPGGSGNNEQFF
TRBJ2-1,13,TRBD2,TRBV11-3,CASSSTSRNEQFF
TRBJ2-5,15,NA,TRBV19,CASSIDAAGGETQYF
TRBJ1-4,14,NA,TRBV6-2/TRBV6-3,CASSRQIANEKLFF
TRBJ2-3,14,TRBD2,TRBV5-1,CASSLAGGLDTQYF
TRBJ1-6,14,TRBD1,TRBV30,CAWTRQGYNSPLHF
TRBJ2-2,16,NA,TRBV5-1,CASSRSGAVNTGELFF
TRBJ1-1,13,NA,TRBV5-5,CASSFTRNTEAFF
TRBJ2-2,15,NA,TRBV7-3,CASSLIGGNTGELFF
TRBJ1-3,17,TRBD1,TRBV19,CASSSAGTGASGNTIYF
TRBJ1-3,17,NA,TRBV7-8,CASSLGRTSLSGNTIYF
TRBJ2-3,16,TRBD1,TRBV5-8,CASSRGQGIGTDTQYF
TRBJ1-5,13,NA,TRBV12-3/TRBV12-4,CASSHTSSQPQHF